The rows below give T cell receptor beta chains drawn from one sample of a study of patients and donors after allogeneic stem cell transplantation. TCRdb fed the RT-PCR reads into MiXCR, producing one record per CDR3 protein. The table includes 200,000 to 250,000 distinct CDR3 sequences, 14% detected once. Sequencing input: blood, either unsorted or a sorted T cell fraction (not recorded which). Receptors were obtained from a human donor who was either an allogeneic HSCT recipient or a stem cell or donor lymphocyte infusion donor (not recorded which). It is not recorded whose cells these are; they may come from a transplant donor. Both conserved end residues are part of each CDR3. A D gene is named only where the DNA matches it firmly. Size values are once, few and many counts, or a class for expanded clones, and some rows have none.

>TRBJ1-2|.|.|TRBV27
CASSLDTGAYGYTF
TGTGCCAGCAGTTTGGATACAGGAGCGTATGGCTACACCTTC
>TRBJ2-3|.|TRBD2|TRBV2
CASTPPGGSGTDTQYF
TGTGCCAGCACTCCCCCCGGTGGTAGCGGGACAGATACGCAGTATTTT
>TRBJ2-5|.|.|TRBV7-2
CASSWTGTGMRETQYF
TGTGCCAGCAGCTGGACGGGCACAGGGATGAGAGAGACCCAGTACTTC
>TRBJ2-5|few|.|TRBV2
CASSDVVFQETQYF
TGTGCCAGCAGTGACGTGGTCTTCCAAGAGACCCAGTACTTC
>TRBJ1-5|few|.|TRBV6-1
CASSEANQPQHF
TGTGCCAGCAGTGAAGCCAATCAGCCCCAGCATTTT
>TRBJ2-4|.|TRBD2|TRBV20-1
CSARLASGANIQYF
TGCAGTGCCCGTCTGGCTAGCGGGGCCAACATTCAGTACTTC
>TRBJ2-1|.|TRBD2|TRBV4-2
CASSSLAGEYNEQFF
TGTGCCAGCAGCTCCCTAGCGGGAGAATACAATGAGCAGTTCTTC
>TRBJ1-1|few|TRBD1|TRBV6-1
CATTPLSRGSNTEAFF
TGTGCCACTACACCCCTGAGCAGGGGGTCGAACACTGAAGCTTTCTTT
>TRBJ1-3|.|.|TRBV21-1
CASSLRRNDSGNTIYF
TGTGCCAGCAGCCTTCGACGGAACGACTCTGGAAACACCATATATTTT
>TRBJ2-1|many|TRBD2|TRBV20-1
CSATRTSDSYNEQFF
TGCAGTGCTACTCGGACTAGCGATTCCTACAATGAGCAGTTCTTC
>TRBJ2-1|many|TRBD2|TRBV24-1
CAIAGGTSSYNEQFF
TGTGCTATAGCGGGGGGAACCAGCTCCTACAATGAGCAGTTCTTC
>TRBJ1-3|.|.|TRBV20-1
CSAIQGSGNTIYF
TGCAGTGCAATACAGGGCTCTGGAAACACCATATATTTT
>TRBJ2-7|many|.|TRBV7-8
CASSLTTDGGQYF
TGTGCCAGCAGCTTAACGACAGACGGCGGGCAGTACTTC
>TRBJ1-1|.|.|TRBV6-1
CASSLETGTEAFF
TGTGCCAGCAGCCTAGAGACGGGCACTGAAGCTTTCTTT
>TRBJ2-3|many|TRBD1|TRBV2
CASRGQSNTQYF
TGTGCCAGCAGGGGACAGTCGAATACGCAGTATTTT
>TRBJ1-5|many|.|TRBV12-3/TRBV12-4
CASSFEEAKPQHF
TGTGCCAGCAGTTTTGAGGAAGCGAAGCCCCAGCATTTT
>TRBJ1-1|.|.|TRBV10-3
CAISGTDTEAFF
TGTGCCATCAGTGGGACTGACACTGAAGCTTTCTTT
>TRBJ2-3|.|TRBD2|TRBV3-1
CASRPPGLAGASTDTQYF
TGTGCCAGCAGACCACCCGGACTAGCGGGGGCCAGCACAGATACGCAGTATTTT
>TRBJ1-5|many|TRBD1|TRBV4-3
CASSQVEGAGQPQHF
TGCGCCAGCAGCCAAGTGGAGGGGGCAGGACAGCCCCAGCATTTT
>TRBJ1-5|few|TRBD1|TRBV2
CASSSDRGSQPQHF
TGTGCCAGCAGTTCAGACAGGGGTAGTCAGCCCCAGCATTTT
>TRBJ2-2|few|.|TRBV2
CASSGWGTITGELFF
TGTGCCAGCAGTGGGTGGGGGACCATCACCGGGGAGCTGTTTTTT
>TRBJ2-7|.|TRBD2|TRBV20-1
CSAREALAGFEQYF
TGCAGTGCTAGAGAAGCCCTAGCGGGATTCGAGCAGTACTTC
>TRBJ1-3|.|.|TRBV7-9
CASSLLVGSSGNTIYF
TGTGCCAGCAGCTTATTAGTGGGTAGCTCTGGAAACACCATATATTTT
>TRBJ2-5|many|TRBD2|TRBV3-1
CASSYSSGGWGETQYF
TGTGCCAGCAGCTACTCTAGCGGGGGCTGGGGGGAGACCCAGTACTTC
>TRBJ2-7|many|TRBD2|TRBV6-5
CASSYSRGNYEQYF
TGTGCCAGCAGTTACTCGCGGGGGAACTACGAGCAGTACTTC
>TRBJ2-7|few|.|TRBV6-1
CASSGTDGGYEQYF
TGTGCCAGCAGCGGGACCGACGGGGGATACGAGCAGTACTTC
>TRBJ1-2|many|TRBD1|TRBV30
CAWVRDRGDYGYTF
TGTGCCTGGGTTCGGGACAGGGGGGACTATGGCTACACCTTC
>TRBJ2-7|.|.|TRBV20-1
CSAPSLEGGPSCEQYF
TGCAGTGCCCCCAGCCTTGAGGGAGGCCCTTCCTGCGAGCAGTACTTC